One and the same sample provided the 2 T cell receptor beta chains below, sequenced in a study of blood T cell repertoires in COVID-19. TCRdb's table, derived via immunoSEQ multiplex PCR, lists solely in-frame clones and lacks some. The sample records over 100,000 clones, roughly 84% being singletons. Specimen: peripheral blood. The receptors were gathered from a woman of 80 years or more with active or convalescent COVID-19.

The CDR3 nucleotides read TGTGCCAGCAGCAAAGGGCAGGGGGCAAATTCACCCCTCCACTTT. Its translation: CASSKGQGANSPLHF. J is TRBJ1-6 and V is TRBV21-1; the listed D gene, TRBD1, was not tested against the DNA. TRBV21-1 is an annotated pseudogene. The CDR3 is 15 residues long.

V usage is TRBV7-9 and J usage is TRBJ2-3; possibly TRBD2 for D (6 bases). This CDR3 is 15 amino acids long. The germline V gene has CDR1 SEHNR and CDR2 FQNEAQ (reference sequence). V lost 1 base, J lost 4 bases, and 12 bases lay in between. CDR3 nucleotides: TGTGCCAGCAGCTTAGTGGGGCCTAGCGCAGATACGCAGTATTTT. It codes for CASSLVGPSADTQYF.